This note documents a single T cell receptor (beta chain) sequence. Recruited during active infection, patients (from Seattle) were subsequently followed longitudinally. These data belong to a study of blood T cell repertoires in COVID-19. Turning to the study itself: Samples taken during acute and convalescent COVID-19 were collected in the United States, Italy and Spain. From T cells, B-cell-depleted T cells, or PBMCs came the material, which was cDNA or gDNA.

The assay was immunoSEQ multiplex PCR, and TCRdb's table has in-frame clones only and misses some. The data contain some 180,000 clones, about 88% of them singletons. The CDR3 runs 13 residues. The V end was cut by 1 base, the J end by 6 bases, with 10 bases between. The chain uses TRBV12-3 or TRBV12-4 and TRBJ2-7; possible D gene TRBD1, 6 bases. What was sequenced was peripheral blood. This TCR was sampled from a woman of 80 years or more with COVID-19, enrolled during active disease. CDR3 sequence reads: CASSLGRGREQYF. DNA of the CDR3: TGTGCCAGCAGTTTAGGCAGGGGCCGCGAGCAGTACTTC.